Below, 16 T cell receptor beta chains from the same sample are listed, as sequenced in a study of blood T cell repertoires in COVID-19. The protocol was immunoSEQ multiplex PCR, while the TCRdb copy is restricted to in-frame clones and leaves out a portion. The table has approximately 200,000 clones, 75% to 90% seen once. Input material: peripheral blood. These receptors all come from a human donor with active or convalescent COVID-19. The donor label of this sample is uncertain.

This chain connects TRBV28 to TRBJ2-4, with D possibly TRBD1 on 5 matching bases. This CDR3 spans 16 amino acids. Trimming cost V 3 bases and J 0 bases, with 12 bases left between them. Germline V gene data show CDR1 as MDHEN and CDR2 as SYDVKM. The CDR3 DNA sequence: TGTGCCAGCAGTTTGTACAGGAGATTAGCCAAAAACATTCAGTACTTC. It yields the protein CASSLYRRLAKNIQYF.

This chain links TRBV5-1 with TRBJ2-1, with 12 nucleotides matching TRBD2. The junction had 8 bases not matched to a gene; V was cut back by 7 bases and J by 6 bases. Germline V CDR1 and CDR2: SGHRS, YFSETQ. The CDR3 contains 15 residues. This chain's CDR3 is CASGNPGLAGNEQFF. For the CDR3, the DNA is TGCGCCAGCGGCAACCCGGGACTAGCGGGCAATGAGCAGTTCTTC.

The table lists this clone with a count of one. J is TRBJ2-7 and V is TRBV6-5; D is perhaps TRBD2 (5 bases). The CDR3 loop spans 15 amino acids. Germline V lookup: CDR1 MNHEY, CDR2 SVGAGI. V was trimmed by 2 bases and J by 4 bases, leaving 15 bases between them. The CDR3 spells CASSYLGRLGYEQYF. CDR3 in DNA: TGTGCCAGCAGTTACCTTGGGAGACTGGGTTACGAGCAGTACTTC.

The chain joins TRBV6-2 or TRBV6-3 to TRBJ2-1, with 10 bases aligning to TRBD2. V lost 2 bases to trimming and J lost 0 bases; unmatched junction nucleotides: 10. This CDR3 is 19 amino acids long. Per germline, CDR1 MNHEY and CDR2 SVGEGT. The CDR3 loop is CASSYPLAGVLTSYNEQFF. In DNA form, the CDR3 reads TGTGCCAGCAGTTACCCTCTAGCGGGGGTCCTGACCTCCTACAATGAGCAGTTCTTC.

V usage is TRBV30 and J usage is TRBJ1-2; D uncertain. The CDR3 has 10 amino acids. The germline V gene has CDR1 GTSNPN and CDR2 SVGIG (reference sequence). V gave up 7 bases and J gave up 7 bases, with 10 bases separating them. The CDR3 loop is CASPAGGYTF. The DNA for the CDR3 is TGTGCCTCACCTGCGGGTGGCTACACCTTC. The full variable domain, completed using reference TRBV30 and TRBJ1-2, is SQTIHQWPATLVQPVGSPLSLECTVEGTSNPNLYWYRQAAGRGLQLLFYSVGIGQISSEVPQNLSASRPQDRQFILSSKKLLLSDSGFYLCASPAGGYTFGSGTRLTVV.

The chain carries TRBV4-1 and TRBJ1-1, with 7 bases fitting TRBD1. V shed 2 bases and J 7 bases; nucleotides not matched to a gene: 16. The CDR3 sequence is 17 residues long. CDR1 is MGHRA and CDR2 is YSYEKL in the germline V gene. The CDR3 DNA follows: TGCGCCAGCAGCCAAAACAAAGGCAAGGGGGCAAAGGGTGAAGCTTTCTTT. Protein: CASSQNKGKGAKGEAFF.

V and J are TRBV11-2 and TRBJ1-2; no definite D call. Germline V gives CDR1 SGHAT, CDR2 FQNNGV. Trimming left V 2 bases short and J 3 bases short, with 7 bases between. CDR3 size: 13 residues. The CDR3 bases are TGTGCCAGCAGCTTATCAATAGACTATGGCTACACCTTC. Translation: CASSLSIDYGYTF.

The V gene is TRBV10-3, the J gene TRBJ1-1; 9 bases align to TRBD1. The length of the CDR3 is 15 residues. The V gene's germline CDR1 is ENHRY and CDR2 SYGVKD. V shed 5 bases and J 4 bases; nucleotides not matched to a gene: 8. In DNA form, the CDR3 reads TGTGCCATCAGTTTCCCGGGACAGGGAAGCACTGAAGCTTTCTTT. This gives the protein CAISFPGQGSTEAFF.

The genes are TRBV6-5 and TRBJ2-2; D unclear. CDR1 and CDR2 (germline): MNHEY, SVGAGI. The CDR3 sequence is 14 residues long. The ends were cut back, 4 bases at V and 11 bases at J, with 17 bases in the middle. Written as DNA, the CDR3 is TGTGCCAGCAGTTCCCGGCAGGCCCGTGGCGAGCTGTTTTTT. The encoded protein is CASSSRQARGELFF.

V is TRBV30 and J is TRBJ1-5, with D perhaps TRBD1 (6 bases). The germline V gene encodes CDR1 GTSNPN and CDR2 SVGIG (reference sequence). The CDR3 contains 17 residues. The V gene lost 0 bases and the J gene lost 7 bases, with 22 bases spanning the gap. The CDR3 DNA reads as TGTGCCTGGAGTGTACGCAGTTGGAGGGGGGGCCGGCAGCCCCAGCATTTT. Translation gives CAWSVRSWRGGRQPQHF.

The chain recombines TRBV16 with TRBJ2-4; D not resolved. The V gene's germline CDR1 is KGHSY and CDR2 FQNENV. The CDR3 is made up of 14 amino acids. Trimming stripped 5 bases from V and 6 bases from J, with 14 bases between. CDR3 DNA: TGTGCCAGCAGCTATTTATCGAGATCAAACATTCAGTACTTC. Residues: CASSYLSRSNIQYF.

The CDR3 is CASSFVHLNTEAFF. The CDR3 region has the DNA TGTGCCAGCAGCTTTGTACACCTGAACACTGAAGCTTTCTTT. The chain carries TRBV7-9 and TRBJ1-1; D gene uncertain. V was trimmed by 3 bases and J by 0 bases, leaving 8 bases between them. The CDR3 spans 14 residues. The germline V gene encodes CDR1 SEHNR and CDR2 FQNEAQ (reference sequence).

This clone was picked up a small number of times. CDR3 bases: TGTGCCAGCACCCCACTCTCAGACAGGGTGGGGACCACTAACTATGGCTACACCTTC. This codes for CASTPLSDRVGTTNYGYTF. This chain connects TRBV6-2 or TRBV6-3 to TRBJ1-2; 7 nucleotides match TRBD1. V trimming: 7 bases; J trimming: 0 bases; junction bases outside the gene matches: 20. The CDR3 spans 19 residues. Per the germline V gene, CDR1 is MNHEY and CDR2 is SVGEGT.

This chain uses TRBV19 with TRBJ1-1, with 9 positions matching TRBD1. The germline V gene encodes CDR1 LNHDA and CDR2 SQIVND (reference sequence). This CDR3 contains 15 residues. V trimming: 6 bases; J trimming: 12 bases; junction bases outside the gene matches: 17. CDR3 protein: CASSLPPGTGIGTFF. Here the CDR3 DNA reads TGTGCCAGTAGCCTCCCTCCCGGGACAGGGATCGGAACTTTCTTT.

This clone was seen just once. The chain combines TRBV28 with TRBJ1-5; TRBD1 matches at 9 bases. Trimming cost V 5 bases and J 0 bases; bases outside gene matches: 8. CDR3 size: 17 residues. Per germline, CDR1 MDHEN and CDR2 SYDVKM. Here the CDR3 DNA reads TGTGCCAGCAGTCCCCCCACAGGGGGCTATAGCAATCAGCCCCAGCATTTT. It specifies CASSPPTGGYSNQPQHF.

The V gene is TRBV7-9, the J gene TRBJ2-7; no firm D call. Per the germline V gene, CDR1 is SEHNR and CDR2 is FQNEAQ (reference sequence). V shed 5 bases and J shed 3 bases, with 5 bases lying between them. The CDR3 consists of 11 residues. In nucleotides, the CDR3 is TGTGCCAGCAGCGATAGCTACGAGCAGTACTTC. This sequence encodes CASSDSYEQYF.